The T cell receptor beta chain under discussion was sequenced for a study of radiation and T cells in renal cell carcinoma. Noted time point: baseline pretreatment blood. Treatment reported: 15 Gy SBRT to primary tumor, nephrectomy 4 weeks later. CDR3 length: 14 residues. CDR1 and CDR2 from the germline V gene are LGHNA and YSLEER. Trimming removed 1 base at V and 6 bases at J, with 13 bases between. The method was immunoSEQ multiplex PCR; TCRdb's version includes in-frame clones alone and lacks a portion of them. Of 150,000 or so clones detected, 88% appear once; the ten largest clones hold 4.1%. The chain combines TRBV4-3 with TRBJ2-7, with a tentative D call TRBD1 (5 bases). The TCR sequence derives from a woman between 70 and 85 years old with renal cell carcinoma. The sample here was blood, taken from a patient whose treatment included radiotherapy and nephrectomy. Here the CDR3 reads CASSQATGAGEQYF. CDR3 DNA: TGCGCCAGCAGCCAAGCCACAGGTGCAGGCGAGCAGTACTTC.